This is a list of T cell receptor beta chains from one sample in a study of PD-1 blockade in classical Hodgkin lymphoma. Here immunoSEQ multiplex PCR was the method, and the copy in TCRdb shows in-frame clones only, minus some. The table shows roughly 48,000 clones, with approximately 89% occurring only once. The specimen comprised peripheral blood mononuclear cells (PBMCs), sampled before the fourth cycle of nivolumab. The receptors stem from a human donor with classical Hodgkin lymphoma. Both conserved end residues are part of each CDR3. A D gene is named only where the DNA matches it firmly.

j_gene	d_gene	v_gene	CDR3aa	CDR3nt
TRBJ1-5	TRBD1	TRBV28	CAIDRGPGQPQHF	TGTGCCATCGACAGGGGGCCGGGTCAGCCCCAGCATTTT
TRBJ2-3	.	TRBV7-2	CASSLAVGGLTGQSTDTQYF	TGTGCCAGCAGCTTAGCGGTGGGCGGGCTCACCGGACAAAGCACAGATACGCAGTATTTT
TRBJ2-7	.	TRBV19	CASSIEEASYEQYF	TGTGCCAGTAGTATAGAGGAAGCATCCTACGAGCAGTACTTC
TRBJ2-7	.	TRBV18	CASSPRRAYEQYF	TGTGCCAGCTCACCGAGAAGAGCCTACGAGCAGTACTTC
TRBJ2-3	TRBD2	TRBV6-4	CASSLTGLAGTNTDTQYF	TGTGCCAGCAGTCTAACCGGACTAGCGGGAACAAACACAGATACGCAGTATTTT
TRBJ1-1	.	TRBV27	CASSFSAGAGTEAFF	TGTGCCAGCAGTTTTTCGGCAGGGGCGGGCACTGAAGCTTTCTTT
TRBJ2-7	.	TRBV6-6	CASTRKPRATYEQYF	TGTGCCAGCACCCGCAAACCCCGGGCCACCTACGAGCAGTACTTC
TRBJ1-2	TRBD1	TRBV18	CASSPRGTAYGYTF	TGTGCCAGCTCACCACGGGGGACAGCCTATGGCTACACCTTC
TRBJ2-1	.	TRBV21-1	CANSKGGNEQFF	TGTGCCAACTCCAAGGGAGGGAATGAGCAGTTCTTC
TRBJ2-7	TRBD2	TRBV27	CASTSHRAGTSGSGEQYF	TGTGCCAGCACCTCCCACAGGGCCGGGACTAGCGGGAGCGGCGAGCAGTACTTC